Listed below are T cell receptor beta chains from one sample, sequenced in a study of blood T cell repertoires in COVID-19. Produced via immunoSEQ multiplex PCR; TCRdb's table is partial and in-frame only. The table lists under 350,000 clones, 83% of them singletons, with 7.5% to 10% in the top ten. The specimen sequenced was peripheral blood. Receptors were obtained from a woman aged 45-60 years who had recovered from COVID-19. CDR3s include the opening cysteine and the closing phenylalanine or tryptophan. D genes are given only for firm matches. Expanded clones are given a class, and other clones once, few, many or no size at all.

v_call: TRBV19; clone_size: .; d_call: .; j_call: TRBJ1-5; cdr3_aa: CASSIGLRQPQHF; cdr3_nt: TGTGCCAGTAGTATAGGCCTGAGGCAGCCCCAGCATTTT
v_call: TRBV27; clone_size: .; d_call: .; j_call: TRBJ1-5; cdr3_aa: CASSLQGSNQPQHF; cdr3_nt: TGTGCCAGCAGTCTACAGGGTAGCAATCAGCCCCAGCATTTT
v_call: TRBV19; clone_size: .; d_call: .; j_call: TRBJ1-5; cdr3_aa: CGSSSGGNQPQHF; cdr3_nt: TGTGGGTCCTCCTCAGGGGGCAATCAGCCCCAGCATTTT
v_call: TRBV5-1; clone_size: .; d_call: .; j_call: TRBJ2-7; cdr3_aa: CASSLSLTGSPGEQYF; cdr3_nt: TGCGCCAGCAGCTTAAGCCTGACTGGTTCCCCCGGCGAGCAGTACTTC
v_call: TRBV9; clone_size: .; d_call: TRBD1; j_call: TRBJ1-6; cdr3_aa: CASSVTGASNSPLHF; cdr3_nt: TGTGCCAGCAGCGTAACAGGGGCTTCCAATTCACCCCTCCACTTT
v_call: TRBV27; clone_size: .; d_call: TRBD1; j_call: TRBJ2-7; cdr3_aa: CASSLGTGVYEQYF; cdr3_nt: TGTGCCAGCAGTTTAGGGACAGGGGTCTACGAGCAGTACTTC
v_call: TRBV13; clone_size: .; d_call: .; j_call: TRBJ2-7; cdr3_aa: CASSLGLNFRDNSYEQYF; cdr3_nt: TGTGCCAGCAGCTTAGGCCTAAATTTCAGGGACAACTCCTACGAGCAGTACTTC
v_call: TRBV5-1; clone_size: .; d_call: TRBD1; j_call: TRBJ1-2; cdr3_aa: CASSPDRDHGYTF; cdr3_nt: TGCGCCAGCAGCCCGGACAGGGACCATGGCTACACCTTC
v_call: TRBV28; clone_size: once; d_call: .; j_call: TRBJ1-2; cdr3_aa: CASSLTGPLIF; cdr3_nt: TGTGCCAGCAGTCTTACAGGTCCTCTGATCTTC
v_call: TRBV25-1; clone_size: .; d_call: TRBD1; j_call: TRBJ1-6; cdr3_aa: CASATQGGSYNSPLHF; cdr3_nt: TGTGCCAGCGCCACTCAGGGGGGCTCCTATAATTCACCCCTCCACTTT
v_call: TRBV5-1; clone_size: .; d_call: TRBD1; j_call: TRBJ2-3; cdr3_aa: CASRDRGDTQYF; cdr3_nt: TGCGCCAGCAGGGACAGGGGAGATACGCAGTATTTT
v_call: TRBV9; clone_size: .; d_call: .; j_call: TRBJ1-4; cdr3_aa: CASSTRPTTNEKLFF; cdr3_nt: TGTGCCAGCAGCACTCGACCGACTACTAATGAAAAACTGTTTTTT
v_call: TRBV27; clone_size: .; d_call: TRBD2; j_call: TRBJ2-3; cdr3_aa: CASSPDRPLAGGPGADTQYF; cdr3_nt: TGTGCCAGCAGTCCGGACCGACCCCTAGCGGGAGGGCCGGGGGCAGATACGCAGTATTTT
v_call: TRBV5-1; clone_size: once; d_call: .; j_call: TRBJ2-1; cdr3_aa: CASSLNVGATDYNEQFF; cdr3_nt: TGCGCCAGCAGCTTGAATGTGGGGGCCACCGATTACAATGAGCAGTTCTTC
v_call: TRBV9; clone_size: .; d_call: .; j_call: TRBJ1-5; cdr3_aa: CASSVGGSYQPQHF; cdr3_nt: TGTGCCAGCAGCGTAGGAGGGAGTTACCAGCCCCAGCATTTT
v_call: TRBV7-3; clone_size: .; d_call: TRBD1; j_call: TRBJ1-2; cdr3_aa: CASSHGQGYGYTF; cdr3_nt: TGTGCCAGCAGCCACGGACAGGGCTATGGCTACACCTTC
v_call: TRBV7-3; clone_size: .; d_call: TRBD1; j_call: TRBJ2-2; cdr3_aa: CASSLMGQGDGGELFF; cdr3_nt: TGTGCCAGCAGCTTAATGGGACAGGGGGATGGCGGGGAGCTGTTTTTT
v_call: TRBV30; clone_size: .; d_call: .; j_call: TRBJ1-2; cdr3_aa: CAWSVRGRGYGYTF; cdr3_nt: TGTGCCTGGAGTGTGCGAGGACGGGGCTATGGCTACACCTTC
v_call: TRBV19; clone_size: .; d_call: .; j_call: TRBJ2-2; cdr3_aa: CASSPLGGLGTGELFF; cdr3_nt: TGTGCCAGTAGCCCTCTCGGGGGTTTGGGGACCGGGGAGCTGTTTTTT
v_call: TRBV7-2; clone_size: .; d_call: TRBD2; j_call: TRBJ2-1; cdr3_aa: CASSRRPGLDNEQFF; cdr3_nt: TGTGCCAGCAGCAGACGACCGGGACTAGACAATGAGCAGTTCTTC
v_call: TRBV7-2; clone_size: .; d_call: .; j_call: TRBJ2-4; cdr3_aa: CASSPGLAKNIQYF; cdr3_nt: TGTGCCAGCAGCCCCGGGTTGGCCAAAAACATTCAGTACTTC
v_call: TRBV30; clone_size: .; d_call: TRBD1; j_call: TRBJ2-3; cdr3_aa: CAWTTGAGGADTQYF; cdr3_nt: TGTGCCTGGACCACAGGGGCAGGGGGAGCAGATACGCAGTATTTT
v_call: TRBV3-1/TRBV3-2; clone_size: .; d_call: TRBD2; j_call: TRBJ2-7; cdr3_aa: CASSQVQLASSYEQYF; cdr3_nt: TGTGCCAGCAGCCAAGTACAACTAGCGTCTTCCTACGAGCAGTACTTC
v_call: TRBV21-1; clone_size: few; d_call: .; j_call: TRBJ1-2; cdr3_aa: CASRGNYRGRKGYTF; cdr3_nt: TGTGCCAGCCGTGGGAATTACAGGGGGCGTAAGGGCTACACCTTC
v_call: TRBV24-1; clone_size: once; d_call: .; j_call: TRBJ2-3; cdr3_aa: CATSDPRTSRGQDTQYF; cdr3_nt: TGTGCCACCAGTGATCCCAGGACATCCCGAGGTCAGGATACGCAGTATTTT
v_call: TRBV27; clone_size: .; d_call: .; j_call: TRBJ2-7; cdr3_aa: CASSPYRVSSYEQYF; cdr3_nt: TGTGCCAGCAGTCCTTACAGGGTGAGCTCCTACGAGCAGTACTTC
v_call: TRBV19; clone_size: .; d_call: TRBD1; j_call: TRBJ2-7; cdr3_aa: CATEDRASYEQYF; cdr3_nt: TGTGCCACAGAGGACAGGGCCTCCTACGAGCAGTACTTC
v_call: TRBV7-6; clone_size: .; d_call: .; j_call: TRBJ2-7; cdr3_aa: CASSPVHEQYF; cdr3_nt: TGTGCCAGCAGCCCCGTCCACGAGCAGTACTTC
v_call: TRBV28; clone_size: .; d_call: TRBD2; j_call: TRBJ2-7; cdr3_aa: CASSLWTSAAEQYF; cdr3_nt: TGTGCCAGCAGTTTATGGACTAGCGCCGCCGAGCAGTACTTC
v_call: TRBV30; clone_size: .; d_call: TRBD2; j_call: TRBJ2-3; cdr3_aa: CAWGGLAGSTDTQYF; cdr3_nt: TGTGCCTGGGGGGGACTAGCGGGGAGCACAGATACGCAGTATTTT
v_call: TRBV7-2; clone_size: .; d_call: .; j_call: TRBJ2-4; cdr3_aa: CASSQYRQENIQYF; cdr3_nt: TGTGCCAGCAGCCAATATCGACAGGAAAACATTCAGTACTTC
v_call: TRBV5-8; clone_size: .; d_call: .; j_call: TRBJ1-5; cdr3_aa: CASALFGGVINQPQHF; cdr3_nt: TGTGCCAGCGCCCTCTTCGGGGGGGTGATCAATCAGCCCCAGCATTTT
v_call: TRBV7-2; clone_size: .; d_call: TRBD1; j_call: TRBJ2-7; cdr3_aa: CASSRDRDTSSYEQYF; cdr3_nt: TGTGCCAGCAGCCGGGACAGGGACACTAGCTCCTACGAGCAGTACTTC
v_call: TRBV5-4; clone_size: .; d_call: TRBD2; j_call: TRBJ2-7; cdr3_aa: CASSPGTSGYYEQYF; cdr3_nt: TGTGCCAGCAGCCCAGGGACTAGCGGGTATTACGAGCAGTACTTC
v_call: TRBV18; clone_size: .; d_call: TRBD2; j_call: TRBJ2-1; cdr3_aa: CASSPGRDSGSSLNEQFF; cdr3_nt: TGTGCCAGCTCACCAGGAAGGGATAGCGGGAGCTCTTTAAATGAGCAGTTCTTC
v_call: TRBV3-1/TRBV3-2; clone_size: .; d_call: .; j_call: TRBJ2-2; cdr3_aa: CASSQARVTGELFF; cdr3_nt: TGTGCCAGCAGCCAAGCGAGGGTCACCGGGGAGCTGTTTTTT
v_call: TRBV7-2; clone_size: .; d_call: TRBD2; j_call: TRBJ2-1; cdr3_aa: CASSSIVAGEAFHNEQFF; cdr3_nt: TGTGCCAGCAGCTCCATTGTAGCGGGAGAGGCGTTTCACAATGAGCAGTTCTTC
v_call: TRBV9; clone_size: .; d_call: TRBD2; j_call: TRBJ2-7; cdr3_aa: CASSVAVSGIYEQYF; cdr3_nt: TGTGCCAGCAGCGTAGCTGTTAGCGGGATCTACGAGCAGTACTTC
v_call: TRBV3-1/TRBV3-2; clone_size: .; d_call: TRBD2; j_call: TRBJ2-1; cdr3_aa: CASSHVAGLSYNEQFF; cdr3_nt: TGTGCCAGCAGTCACGTAGCGGGACTCTCCTACAATGAGCAGTTCTTC
v_call: TRBV9; clone_size: .; d_call: .; j_call: TRBJ2-5; cdr3_aa: CASSVKGLKETQYF; cdr3_nt: TGTGCCAGCAGCGTAAAGGGGCTCAAAGAGACCCAGTACTTC
v_call: TRBV2; clone_size: .; d_call: TRBD2; j_call: TRBJ2-3; cdr3_aa: CASSDRTSGDTQYF; cdr3_nt: TGTGCCAGCAGTGACCGGACTAGCGGCGATACGCAGTATTTT
v_call: TRBV5-5; clone_size: .; d_call: TRBD2; j_call: TRBJ2-2; cdr3_aa: CASSPYSGSGLTGELFF; cdr3_nt: TGTGCCAGCAGCCCATATAGCGGGAGTGGGTTGACCGGGGAGCTGTTTTTT
v_call: TRBV7-8; clone_size: .; d_call: .; j_call: TRBJ2-2; cdr3_aa: CASSLGRRRGRVPGELFF; cdr3_nt: TGTGCCAGCAGCTTAGGACGCCGGAGGGGGCGAGTCCCCGGGGAGCTGTTTTTT
v_call: TRBV3-1/TRBV3-2; clone_size: .; d_call: .; j_call: TRBJ1-2; cdr3_aa: CASSQAVMQGADGYTF; cdr3_nt: TGTGCCAGCAGCCAAGCGGTGATGCAGGGCGCGGATGGCTACACCTTC
v_call: TRBV4-3; clone_size: .; d_call: .; j_call: TRBJ2-7; cdr3_aa: CASSLGQISYEQYF; cdr3_nt: TGCGCCAGCAGCCTTGGCCAGATTTCCTACGAGCAGTACTTC
v_call: TRBV7-2; clone_size: .; d_call: TRBD1; j_call: TRBJ1-1; cdr3_aa: CASSPGGWNTEAFF; cdr3_nt: TGTGCCAGCAGCCCAGGGGGCTGGAACACTGAAGCTTTCTTT
v_call: TRBV19; clone_size: .; d_call: TRBD1; j_call: TRBJ1-2; cdr3_aa: CASSIPGQGTIGYTF; cdr3_nt: TGTGCCAGTAGTATACCGGGACAGGGAACTATCGGCTACACCTTC
v_call: TRBV28; clone_size: once; d_call: TRBD1; j_call: TRBJ1-2; cdr3_aa: CASRPGGQGRVGYTF; cdr3_nt: TGTGCCAGCAGACCCGGGGGACAGGGGCGGGTGGGCTACACCTTC
v_call: TRBV20-1; clone_size: .; d_call: .; j_call: TRBJ1-1; cdr3_aa: CSAPWQGEAFF; cdr3_nt: TGCAGTGCCCCGTGGCAGGGTGAAGCTTTCTTT
v_call: TRBV7-9; clone_size: few; d_call: .; j_call: TRBJ2-7; cdr3_aa: CASSNRVGEQYF; cdr3_nt: TGTGCCAGCAGCAACAGGGTTGGCGAGCAGTACTTC
v_call: TRBV4-3; clone_size: .; d_call: TRBD2; j_call: TRBJ2-7; cdr3_aa: CASSQYRTSGSGYEQYF; cdr3_nt: TGCGCCAGCAGCCAATACCGGACTAGCGGGAGCGGCTACGAGCAGTACTTC
v_call: TRBV27; clone_size: once; d_call: TRBD2; j_call: TRBJ2-5; cdr3_aa: CASRKNSGGLGTQYF; cdr3_nt: TGTGCCAGCAGGAAAAATAGCGGGGGGTTAGGGACCCAGTACTTC
v_call: TRBV18; clone_size: .; d_call: TRBD1; j_call: TRBJ2-3; cdr3_aa: CASSPTGVEDTQYF; cdr3_nt: TGTGCCAGCTCACCTACAGGGGTCGAGGATACGCAGTATTTT
v_call: TRBV4-3; clone_size: .; d_call: .; j_call: TRBJ2-2; cdr3_aa: CASSLANTGELFF; cdr3_nt: TGCGCCAGCAGCCTCGCGAACACCGGGGAGCTGTTTTTT
v_call: TRBV15; clone_size: .; d_call: .; j_call: TRBJ1-5; cdr3_aa: CATSRDLGSNQPQHF; cdr3_nt: TGTGCCACCAGCAGAGATTTGGGCAGCAATCAGCCCCAGCATTTT
v_call: TRBV5-8; clone_size: .; d_call: .; j_call: TRBJ1-3; cdr3_aa: CASPPSANSGNTIYF; cdr3_nt: TGTGCCAGCCCACCCTCCGCTAACTCTGGAAACACCATATATTTT
v_call: TRBV7-9; clone_size: once; d_call: .; j_call: TRBJ2-3; cdr3_aa: CASSLVIDTQYF; cdr3_nt: TGTGCCAGCAGCTTAGTAATCGATACGCAGTATTTT
v_call: TRBV7-8; clone_size: .; d_call: TRBD2; j_call: TRBJ2-5; cdr3_aa: CASRQLGLSGKETQYF; cdr3_nt: TGTGCCAGCAGACAACTGGGACTATCAGGAAAAGAGACCCAGTACTTC
v_call: TRBV28; clone_size: .; d_call: TRBD2; j_call: TRBJ2-5; cdr3_aa: CASSFSGRAETQYF; cdr3_nt: TGTGCCAGCAGTTTCAGCGGGAGGGCCGAGACCCAGTACTTC